This T cell receptor beta chain was sequenced during a study of CD8 T cells in Susac syndrome. In the case of this clonotype: No antigen is known for it.

The germline V gene has CDR1 SGHRS and CDR2 YFSETQ. The CDR3 extends over 14 amino acids. V trimming: 4 bases; J trimming: 0 bases; junction bases outside the gene matches: 4. The study's findings and limits: The study admitted that it had a relatively small number of individuals in its TCR sequencing and HLA analysis.

RNA in amounts of roughly 0.5 to 1 ug was reverse transcribed with random hexamers. The CDR3 of TCR beta was amplified by immunoSEQ multiplex PCR across 54 Vbeta and 13 Jbeta. One entry per CDR3 protein results from TCRdb running MiXCR on the immunoSEQ multiplex PCR reads. The sample has 85,000 to 95,000 distinct CDR3 sequences, 85% to 95% seen once. Sequencing of TCR beta was performed on blood CD8+ T cells and on blood CD4+ T cells. Through negative isolation, CD4+ and CD8+ T cells were obtained, while TEMRA cells were enriched using FACS. This sequence joins TRBV5-1 and TRBJ2-7; the match to TRBD1 covers 7 bases. Material: CD4+ T cells from PBMCs. The receptor was isolated from a human donor with Susac syndrome. CDR3 DNA sequence: TGCGCCAGCAGCATGGGGACAGTCTCCTACGAGCAGTACTTC. Its translation: CASSMGTVSYEQYF.